The sample holds one count of the clone carrying this T cell receptor (beta chain). The antigen remains undetermined. These data belong to a study of cytomegalovirus exposure and HLA in healthy donors. Points from the study as a whole: In the analysis, some V segments, TRBV6-2 and TRBV6-3 included, were excluded as indistinguishable. As a later analysis showed, several of the most significant clusters appeared to be linked to common viral pathogens.

V lost 0 bases, J lost 4 bases, and 16 bases lay in between. The CDR3 consists of 17 residues. Germline assignment: CDR1 MGHRA and CDR2 YSYEKL. Vbeta (60) and Jbeta (13) primers were used in the PCR. Generated by immunoSEQ multiplex PCR, the TCRdb table keeps only in-frame clones and is missing some. The sample holds fewer than 250,000 clones, over 65% seen once. Material for sequencing was PBMCs. This TCR was recovered from a human donor in good health. The chain recombines TRBV4-1 with TRBJ1-5; the D gene is possibly TRBD1 (6 bases). The CDR3 nucleotides are TGCGCCAGCAGCCAAGATCGGGGGGCAGGACCAAATCAGCCCCAGCATTTT. It translates to CASSQDRGAGPNQPQHF.